This entry is about one T cell receptor beta chain. Treatment meaning: preoperative locoregional IRX-2 cytokine immunotherapy. Samples came from a phase Ib trial of preoperative locoregional IRX-2 cytokine immunotherapy. The sample originates from a study of preoperative IRX-2 immunotherapy in early breast cancer. The table came from immunoSEQ multiplex PCR; TCRdb's copy has only in-frame clones and leaves some out. The sample lists fewer than 25,000 clones, 70% to 90% occurring once. The sequence came from a human donor with breast cancer. Material: tumor tissue, obtained after IRX-2 immunotherapy.

This CDR3 reads CASSGPDRETQYF. The CDR3 nucleotides are TGTGCCAGCAGCGGACCGGACCGAGAGACCCAGTACTTC. V and J are TRBV11-2 and TRBJ2-5; the D is unclear. CDR1 is SGHAT and CDR2 is FQNNGV in the germline V gene. The CDR3 sequence is 13 residues long. V was cut by 5 bases and J by 4 bases, with 11 bases left in between.